A selection of T cell receptor beta chains follows, all from one sample in a study of blood T cell repertoires in COVID-19. Libraries were prepared by immunoSEQ multiplex PCR; TCRdb keeps only in-frame clonotypes and omits some of them. This table has around 320,000 clones, roughly 85% appearing once. Sequenced sample: peripheral blood. These receptors were taken from a human donor in a cohort sampled during active COVID-19. CDR3s include the opening cysteine and the closing phenylalanine or tryptophan. Each record gives: J gene, V gene, CDR3 protein.

TRBJ2-3 TRBV30 CAWTEADLTDTQYF
TRBJ1-2 TRBV6-5 CASSYSGRNYGYTF
TRBJ1-1 TRBV7-9 CASSPIQGAMNTEAFF
TRBJ2-3 TRBV6-5 CASSLIGGGDTQYF
TRBJ1-1 TRBV9 CASRGAWENTEAFF
TRBJ1-2 TRBV18 CASSPGRGSNYGYTF
TRBJ1-5 TRBV4-2 CASSLAGQNNQPQHF
TRBJ1-6 TRBV24-1 CATSEGSGLNSPLHF
TRBJ2-5 TRBV18 CASSSNSEETQYF
TRBJ1-5 TRBV24-1 CATSEPGTTQPQHF
TRBJ1-1 TRBV24-1 CATKGRAGTEAFF
TRBJ1-4 TRBV5-6 CATNRRGPNEKLFF
TRBJ2-7 TRBV24-1 CATSDLGYEQYF
TRBJ2-7 TRBV20-1 CIPGLSYEQYF
TRBJ2-5 TRBV7-9 CASRPGQTKQETQYF
TRBJ2-1 TRBV29-1 CSVVGGTWNNEQFF
TRBJ1-1 TRBV5-1 CASSSPGQGMNTEAFF
TRBJ2-7 TRBV7-2 CASSLAGDLGSYEQYF
TRBJ1-6 TRBV7-9 CASTTTRGQNSPLHF
TRBJ1-4 TRBV15 CATSRTTRGSNEKLFF
TRBJ1-2 TRBV7-9 CASSLVLERDGYTF
TRBJ2-7 TRBV2 CASRQEAIYEQYF
TRBJ1-5 TRBV9 CASSVEGGNQPQHF
TRBJ2-3 TRBV5-1 CASTSTGADTQYF
TRBJ2-3 TRBV6-4 CASSDVAGGFTDTQYF
TRBJ1-5 TRBV18 CASSPNGGSNQPQHF
TRBJ2-1 TRBV6-2/TRBV6-3 CASTPLASNEQFF
TRBJ1-2 TRBV18 CASSPTYANYGYTF
TRBJ2-3 TRBV6-1 CASSEKGLASVPDTQYF
TRBJ1-1 TRBV7-9 CASSLATGGWGTEAFF
TRBJ1-5 TRBV25-1 CASSTDRYSNQPQHF
TRBJ1-6 TRBV5-1 CASSSGYRVTSPLHF
TRBJ1-2 TRBV7-9 CASSTGPGGYTF
TRBJ2-7 TRBV6-5 CASRWGGSYEQYF
TRBJ1-5 TRBV7-9 CASSLGQGRDQPQHF
TRBJ1-5 TRBV24-1 CATSDPLTGTQHF
TRBJ1-1 TRBV4-2 CASSQGRLTTEAFF
TRBJ2-3 TRBV2 CASSRGTDTQYF
TRBJ1-1 TRBV14 CASSQLGGRAEAFF
TRBJ2-7 TRBV29-1 CSATGGETYEQYF
TRBJ2-3 TRBV5-8 CASSSGLAGGTQGTDTQYF
TRBJ1-1 TRBV7-9 CASSFGSTEAFF